This T cell receptor (beta chain) was profiled in a study of blood T cell repertoires in COVID-19. Study-wide background: Sample material is recorded as cDNA or gDNA derived from T cells, B-cell-depleted T cells, or PBMCs.

Source study methods: The assay estimated nucleated cells by amplifying reference gene primers. Method: immunoSEQ multiplex PCR; TCRdb's copy keeps in-frame clones and lacks some. Clone size and the V and J calls come from that table; the DNA yielded D and trimming. The data show about 45,000 clones, with roughly four fifths seen just once and about an eighth held by the top ten. Looked up from germline, CDR1 is SGDLS and CDR2 is YYNGEE. V gave up 0 bases and J gave up 4 bases; unmatched junction bases: 4. The CDR3 sequence is 16 residues long. This chain links TRBV9 with TRBJ2-3, with TRBD1 matching 11 bases. The sequence was obtained from a human donor in a cohort sampled during active COVID-19. Sequenced material: peripheral blood. The CDR3 loop is CASSVGDRGGADTQYF. The CDR3 DNA is TGTGCCAGCAGCGTAGGGGACAGGGGGGGTGCAGATACGCAGTATTTT.